This T cell receptor (beta chain) was found in a study of blood T cell repertoires in COVID-19. The repertoire was sequenced with immunoSEQ multiplex PCR; TCRdb's copy has only in-frame clones and lacks some. The repertoire holds 90,000 to 150,000 clones, with 70% to 80% as singletons. The CDR3 extends over 13 amino acids. Germline CDR1 GTSNPN, CDR2 SVGIG (reference sequence). With 8 bases clipped from V and 4 bases from J, the junction kept 6 bases outside the gene matches. V is TRBV30 and J is TRBJ1-3, with 9 bases lining up with TRBD1. Material: peripheral blood. The sequence was collected from a woman of 80 years or more with acute or convalescent COVID-19. CDR3 region: CARGTGLGNTIYF. DNA of the CDR3: TGTGCCCGAGGGACAGGGCTCGGAAACACCATATATTTT.